This record concerns one T cell receptor beta chain sequence. Its antigen remains unidentified. These data belong to a study of T cells after yellow fever vaccination. Points from the study as a whole: Reappearance after the booster was observed for most primary-vaccination clones (roughly 97% CD4, roughly 90% CD8).

Germline-derived CDR1 and CDR2 are SGHRS and YFSETQ. The CDR3 is 16 amino acids. The trim removed 3 bases at V and 1 base at J, leaving 3 bases unmatched. One entry per CDR3 protein, called by TCRdb with MiXCR from the 5' RACE reads. The sample records about 320,000 distinct CDR3 sequences, about an eighth being singletons. Sequences were derived from CD4+ T cells sorted from PBMCs, sampled 15 days after the yellow fever booster vaccination. The chain has TRBV5-1 and TRBJ2-3, with 12 bases fitting TRBD2. This clonotype was sampled from a man aged 18-30 years who received the YFV17D yellow fever vaccine. The CDR3 bases are TGCGCCAGCAGCTGGGGACTAGCGGGCGGCACAGATACGCAGTATTTT. Translating it yields CASSWGLAGGTDTQYF.